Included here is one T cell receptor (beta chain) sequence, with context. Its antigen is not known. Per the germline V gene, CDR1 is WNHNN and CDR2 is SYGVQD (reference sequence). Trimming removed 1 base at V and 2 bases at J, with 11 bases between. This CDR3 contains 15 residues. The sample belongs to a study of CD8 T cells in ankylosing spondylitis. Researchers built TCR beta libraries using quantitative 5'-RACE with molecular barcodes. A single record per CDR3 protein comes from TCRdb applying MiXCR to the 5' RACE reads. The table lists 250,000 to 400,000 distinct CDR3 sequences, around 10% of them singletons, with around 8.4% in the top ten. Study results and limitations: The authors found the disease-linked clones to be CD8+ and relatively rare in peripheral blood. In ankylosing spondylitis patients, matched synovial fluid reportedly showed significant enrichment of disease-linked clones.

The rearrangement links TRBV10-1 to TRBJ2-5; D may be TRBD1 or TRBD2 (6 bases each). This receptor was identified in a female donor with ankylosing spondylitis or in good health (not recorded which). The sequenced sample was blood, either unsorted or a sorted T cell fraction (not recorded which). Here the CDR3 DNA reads TGCGCCAGCAGTGAGTTACGAGGGGGGCAAGAGACCCAGTACTTC. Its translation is CASSELRGGQETQYF.